This T cell receptor (beta chain) was retrieved from a study of T cell changes during pregnancy in multiple sclerosis. The method was immunoSEQ multiplex PCR; TCRdb's version includes in-frame clones alone and lacks a portion of them. This table has around 60,000 clones, around 93% appearing once. Germline V gives CDR1 SGHAT, CDR2 FQNNGV. This CDR3 spans 16 amino acids. Trimming at V came to 1 base and at J to 4 bases, leaving 9 bases not matched to a gene. Here the sequenced sample was peripheral blood, taken after pregnancy. The TCR originated in a female donor with multiple sclerosis, enrolled in a pregnancy study. This chain links TRBV11-2 with TRBJ1-1, with TRBD1 matching 7 bases. CDR3 sequence (DNA): TGTGCCAGCAGCTTAGGGAAACAGGGGCTTATCACTGAAGCTTTCTTT. This encodes CASSLGKQGLITEAFF.